This record covers a single T cell receptor (beta chain). Antigen unknown. J was trimmed by 4 bases and V by 5 bases; bases with no gene match: 3. The length of the CDR3 is 12 residues. Germline V CDR1 and CDR2: SGHRS, YFSETQ. The repertoire was sequenced with immunoSEQ multiplex PCR; TCRdb's copy has only in-frame clones and lacks some. The sample lists 30,000 or so clones; around 85% were seen once. This sample is drawn from a study of STAT5B mutations in CD4+ large granular lymphocyte leukemia. General study points: TRBV06-family usage was enriched in top patient clones (8/27) versus controls (2/35).

The specimen sequenced was CD4+ T cells from blood buffy coats. This chain uses TRBV5-1 with TRBJ2-7; 7 positions match TRBD1. The clonotype originates from a human donor in good health. The CDR3 reads CASRDRKYEQYF. DNA of the CDR3: TGCGCCAGCAGGGACAGGAAATACGAGCAGTACTTC.